The rows below give T cell receptor beta chains drawn from one sample of a study of regulatory T cells in long-lasting Graves disease. From the multiplex PCR reads, TCRdb called clonotypes with MiXCR, one entry per CDR3 protein. This sample has roughly 560,000 distinct CDR3 sequences, with approximately 12% found just once. The data were also submitted as part of a second study, on T cells in Graves' hyperthyroidism and ophthalmopathy.

This specimen consisted of peripheral blood mononuclear cells (PBMCs), obtained at new diagnosis, from a patient treated with antithyroid drugs. The receptors derive from a woman in her 30s with Graves disease. Both conserved end residues are part of each CDR3. Fields, in order: J gene, D gene, clone size, V gene, CDR3 protein, CDR3 DNA. The D gene is left open where the match is weak. The size field is filled for only some rows; it gives once, few, many or a size class.

j_gene: TRBJ2-1; d_gene: .; abundance: .; v_gene: TRBV4-3; CDR3aa: CASSQDTGTPYNEQFF; CDR3nt: TGCGCCAGCAGCCAAGATACCGGGACACCATACAATGAGCAGTTCTTC
j_gene: TRBJ2-6; d_gene: TRBD1; abundance: many; v_gene: TRBV28; CDR3aa: CASRPRRTGPSSGANVLTF; CDR3nt: TGTGCCAGCAGACCCCGGAGGACAGGGCCCAGCTCTGGGGCCAACGTCCTGACTTTC
j_gene: TRBJ1-1; d_gene: .; abundance: .; v_gene: TRBV12-3/TRBV12-4; CDR3aa: CASSPGRGGEAFF; CDR3nt: TGTGCCAGCAGTCCGGGGCGGGGGGGAGAAGCTTTCTTT
j_gene: TRBJ2-5; d_gene: .; abundance: .; v_gene: TRBV11-2; CDR3aa: CASSLGEKETQYF; CDR3nt: TGTGCCAGCAGCTTAGGGGAGAAAGAGACCCAGTACTTC
j_gene: TRBJ2-7; d_gene: .; abundance: few; v_gene: TRBV5-4; CDR3aa: CASSSPFSGSSYEQYF; CDR3nt: TGTGCCAGCAGCTCCCCTTTTAGCGGTTCTTCCTACGAGCAGTACTTC
j_gene: TRBJ1-1; d_gene: .; abundance: many; v_gene: TRBV7-9; CDR3aa: CASSPGGGRLNTEAFF; CDR3nt: TGTGCCAGCAGCCCTGGGGGAGGGCGACTGAACACTGAAGCTTTCTTT
j_gene: TRBJ2-3; d_gene: TRBD2; abundance: .; v_gene: TRBV7-8; CDR3aa: CASSPMGAGGRPDTQYF; CDR3nt: TGTGCCAGCAGCCCCATGGGGGCGGGAGGTCGCCCAGATACGCAGTATTTT
j_gene: TRBJ2-5; d_gene: .; abundance: many; v_gene: TRBV13; CDR3aa: CASSLGEETQYF; CDR3nt: TGTGCCAGCAGCTTAGGCGAAGAGACCCAGTACTTC
j_gene: TRBJ2-5; d_gene: TRBD1; abundance: many; v_gene: TRBV6-5; CDR3aa: CASSSGGQGEETQYF; CDR3nt: TGTGCCAGCAGTTCTGGAGGACAGGGTGAAGAGACCCAGTACTTC
j_gene: TRBJ1-1; d_gene: .; abundance: many; v_gene: TRBV18; CDR3aa: CASSPRQDTEAFF; CDR3nt: TGTGCCAGCTCCCCGAGACAGGACACTGAAGCTTTCTTT
j_gene: TRBJ2-7; d_gene: TRBD1; abundance: many; v_gene: TRBV2; CDR3aa: CASSDRGRVEQYF; CDR3nt: TGTGCCAGCAGTGACAGGGGGCGCGTCGAGCAGTACTTC
j_gene: TRBJ1-1; d_gene: .; abundance: few; v_gene: TRBV29-1; CDR3aa: CSVDSGRPPRNTEAFF; CDR3nt: TGCAGCGTTGATTCCGGCAGGCCCCCCAGGAACACTGAAGCTTTCTTT
j_gene: TRBJ2-5; d_gene: TRBD2; abundance: many; v_gene: TRBV11-3; CDR3aa: CASSLEPASGRETQYF; CDR3nt: TGTGCCAGCAGCTTAGAGCCCGCTAGCGGGAGGGAGACCCAGTACTTC
j_gene: TRBJ1-2; d_gene: .; abundance: many; v_gene: TRBV6-2/TRBV6-3; CDR3aa: CASRTTLAGEGYTF; CDR3nt: TGTGCCAGCAGAACGACCTTGGCGGGGGAGGGCTACACCTTC
j_gene: TRBJ2-1; d_gene: .; abundance: many; v_gene: TRBV24-1; CDR3aa: CATSDNLGGPYNEQFF; CDR3nt: TGTGCCACCAGTGACAACCTTGGTGGACCCTACAATGAGCAGTTCTTC
j_gene: TRBJ2-3; d_gene: .; abundance: many; v_gene: TRBV30; CDR3aa: CAWSFSGRGYDTQYF; CDR3nt: TGTGCCTGGAGTTTTAGCGGTCGGGGCTACGATACGCAGTATTTT
j_gene: TRBJ2-2; d_gene: .; abundance: .; v_gene: TRBV6-1; CDR3aa: CASRTGFGEVFF; CDR3nt: TGTGCCAGCAGAACAGGGTTCGGGGAGGTGTTTTTT
j_gene: TRBJ2-7; d_gene: TRBD2; abundance: many; v_gene: TRBV2; CDR3aa: CASRSQRTSGIYEQYF; CDR3nt: TGTGCCAGCAGATCCCAGAGGACTAGCGGGATCTACGAGCAGTACTTC
j_gene: TRBJ2-1; d_gene: TRBD1; abundance: many; v_gene: TRBV28; CDR3aa: CASGRRGSTDSYNEQFF; CDR3nt: TGTGCCAGCGGACGCAGGGGGTCCACGGACTCCTACAATGAGCAGTTCTTC
j_gene: TRBJ2-7; d_gene: .; abundance: many; v_gene: TRBV7-2; CDR3aa: CASSLGVGHRLTYEQYF; CDR3nt: TGTGCCAGCAGCTTAGGTGTGGGACACCGACTTACCTACGAGCAGTACTTC
j_gene: TRBJ1-2; d_gene: .; abundance: .; v_gene: TRBV4-1; CDR3aa: CASSQLTSSANYGYTF; CDR3nt: TGCGCCAGCAGCCAGTTGACATCTTCAGCTAACTATGGCTACACCTTC
j_gene: TRBJ2-2; d_gene: TRBD2; abundance: few; v_gene: TRBV7-2; CDR3aa: CASSSPSGISTGELFF; CDR3nt: TGTGCCAGCAGCTCGCCGAGCGGGATATCCACCGGGGAGCTGTTTTTT
j_gene: TRBJ2-2; d_gene: .; abundance: many; v_gene: TRBV10-3; CDR3aa: CAISEGTGELFF; CDR3nt: TGTGCCATCAGTGAGGGGACCGGGGAGCTGTTTTTT
j_gene: TRBJ1-6; d_gene: .; abundance: many; v_gene: TRBV12-3/TRBV12-4; CDR3aa: CASSLDAGANSPLHF; CDR3nt: TGTGCCAGCAGCCTCGACGCAGGGGCCAATTCACCCCTCCACTTT
j_gene: TRBJ2-4; d_gene: .; abundance: .; v_gene: TRBV25-1; CDR3aa: CASSETGLAKNIQYF; CDR3nt: TGTGCCAGCAGTGAGACAGGACTAGCCAAAAACATTCAGTACTTC
j_gene: TRBJ2-7; d_gene: TRBD2; abundance: many; v_gene: TRBV5-1; CDR3aa: CASSLASGRTYSYEQYF; CDR3nt: TGCGCCAGCAGCTTGGCTAGCGGGAGGACCTACTCCTACGAGCAGTACTTC
j_gene: TRBJ1-5; d_gene: TRBD1; abundance: .; v_gene: TRBV6-1; CDR3aa: CASSEWGQGSNQPQHF; CDR3nt: TGTGCCAGCAGTGAATGGGGACAGGGTAGCAATCAGCCCCAGCATTTT
j_gene: TRBJ2-2; d_gene: TRBD2; abundance: few; v_gene: TRBV18; CDR3aa: CASSPRKTSGYANTGELFF; CDR3nt: TGTGCCAGCTCACCAAGGAAGACTAGCGGATATGCGAACACCGGGGAGCTGTTTTTT
j_gene: TRBJ1-1; d_gene: TRBD1; abundance: many; v_gene: TRBV18; CDR3aa: CASARQGNTEAFF; CDR3nt: TGTGCCAGCGCCCGACAGGGAAACACTGAAGCTTTCTTT
j_gene: TRBJ1-2; d_gene: .; abundance: few; v_gene: TRBV6-1; CDR3aa: CASRLTHDSEGIYGYTF; CDR3nt: TGTGCCAGCAGACTCACCCATGACAGTGAAGGGATCTATGGCTACACCTTC
j_gene: TRBJ2-5; d_gene: .; abundance: many; v_gene: TRBV11-3; CDR3aa: CASSLGREMTQYF; CDR3nt: TGTGCCAGCAGCTTAGGAAGGGAAATGACCCAGTACTTC
j_gene: TRBJ2-1; d_gene: .; abundance: many; v_gene: TRBV18; CDR3aa: CASSSRDHKTGEQFF; CDR3nt: TGTGCCAGCTCATCCCGGGACCACAAAACGGGTGAGCAGTTCTTC
j_gene: TRBJ2-3; d_gene: TRBD2; abundance: many; v_gene: TRBV12-3/TRBV12-4; CDR3aa: CASSPRLAGALDTQYF; CDR3nt: TGTGCCAGCAGTCCCCGACTAGCGGGAGCTCTAGATACGCAGTATTTT
j_gene: TRBJ2-7; d_gene: .; abundance: many; v_gene: TRBV11-2; CDR3aa: CASSLLGGAGREQYF; CDR3nt: TGTGCCAGCAGTCTACTAGGTGGCGCGGGGCGGGAGCAGTACTTC
j_gene: TRBJ1-3; d_gene: .; abundance: many; v_gene: TRBV11-2; CDR3aa: CASSKIRASGNTIYF; CDR3nt: TGTGCCAGCAGCAAGATTAGAGCATCTGGAAACACCATATATTTT
j_gene: TRBJ1-2; d_gene: .; abundance: many; v_gene: TRBV12-3/TRBV12-4; CDR3aa: CASSFTVNGYTF; CDR3nt: TGTGCCAGCAGTTTTACAGTAAATGGCTACACCTTC
j_gene: TRBJ2-7; d_gene: TRBD2; abundance: few; v_gene: TRBV4-3; CDR3aa: CASKREWREMGEQYF; CDR3nt: TGCGCCAGCAAGAGGGAGTGGCGGGAGATGGGCGAGCAGTACTTC
j_gene: TRBJ1-2; d_gene: .; abundance: many; v_gene: TRBV2; CDR3aa: CASSELEEPIYGYTF; CDR3nt: TGTGCCAGCAGTGAATTAGAGGAGCCAATCTATGGCTACACCTTC
j_gene: TRBJ2-3; d_gene: .; abundance: many; v_gene: TRBV18; CDR3aa: CASSAPSTDTQYF; CDR3nt: TGTGCCAGCTCCGCCCCTAGCACAGATACGCAGTATTTT
j_gene: TRBJ2-3; d_gene: .; abundance: many; v_gene: TRBV30; CDR3aa: CAWRPGDTQYF; CDR3nt: TGTGCCTGGAGGCCTGGAGATACGCAGTATTTT
j_gene: TRBJ1-1; d_gene: .; abundance: many; v_gene: TRBV27; CDR3aa: CASSLLGRNLMNTEAFF; CDR3nt: TGTGCCAGCAGTTTATTGGGCAGAAACCTTATGAACACTGAAGCTTTCTTT
j_gene: TRBJ2-3; d_gene: .; abundance: many; v_gene: TRBV27; CDR3aa: CASSLIAGSDTQYF; CDR3nt: TGTGCCAGCAGCCTAATCGCGGGATCAGATACGCAGTATTTT
j_gene: TRBJ2-7; d_gene: .; abundance: many; v_gene: TRBV25-1; CDR3aa: CASSEMDEQYF; CDR3nt: TGTGCCAGCAGTGAAATGGACGAGCAGTACTTC
j_gene: TRBJ2-7; d_gene: TRBD2; abundance: many; v_gene: TRBV7-9; CDR3aa: CASSLVAGGGHEQYF; CDR3nt: TGTGCCAGCAGCTTAGTCGCGGGAGGAGGCCACGAGCAGTACTTC
j_gene: TRBJ1-4; d_gene: .; abundance: many; v_gene: TRBV30; CDR3aa: CAWSAGWGGEKLFF; CDR3nt: TGTGCCTGGAGTGCAGGGTGGGGTGGTGAAAAACTGTTTTTT
j_gene: TRBJ2-2; d_gene: TRBD2; abundance: .; v_gene: TRBV9; CDR3aa: CASSVGGTNTGELFF; CDR3nt: TGTGCCAGCAGCGTGGGAGGGACGAACACCGGGGAGCTGTTTTTT
j_gene: TRBJ1-3; d_gene: TRBD1; abundance: many; v_gene: TRBV4-1; CDR3aa: CASSQRQGAGNTIYF; CDR3nt: TGCGCCAGCAGCCAGAGACAGGGAGCTGGAAACACCATATATTTT
j_gene: TRBJ2-3; d_gene: TRBD1; abundance: many; v_gene: TRBV5-1; CDR3aa: CASSQRQGARDTQYF; CDR3nt: TGCGCCAGCAGCCAAAGACAGGGGGCGAGGGATACGCAGTATTTT
j_gene: TRBJ1-1; d_gene: .; abundance: many; v_gene: TRBV12-3/TRBV12-4; CDR3aa: CASSPPDGSPLITEAFF; CDR3nt: TGTGCCAGCAGTCCCCCCGACGGGTCCCCCCTGATCACTGAAGCTTTCTTT
j_gene: TRBJ2-3; d_gene: .; abundance: many; v_gene: TRBV11-2; CDR3aa: CASSDTGTPPNTQYF; CDR3nt: TGTGCCAGCAGCGATACCGGGACTCCACCCAATACGCAGTATTTT
j_gene: TRBJ1-2; d_gene: TRBD1; abundance: many; v_gene: TRBV2; CDR3aa: CASSESSPGGGGGYTF; CDR3nt: TGTGCCAGCAGTGAAAGTAGTCCAGGGGGCGGTGGTGGCTACACCTTC
j_gene: TRBJ1-1; d_gene: .; abundance: many; v_gene: TRBV20-1; CDR3aa: CSALQPWKANTEAFF; CDR3nt: TGCAGTGCTTTACAGCCCTGGAAGGCGAACACTGAAGCTTTCTTT
j_gene: TRBJ2-2; d_gene: .; abundance: .; v_gene: TRBV5-5; CDR3aa: CASSIGIVTGELFF; CDR3nt: TGTGCCAGCAGCATCGGGATAGTTACCGGGGAGCTGTTTTTT
j_gene: TRBJ1-5; d_gene: .; abundance: many; v_gene: TRBV2; CDR3aa: CASRGVGRGNQPQHF; CDR3nt: TGTGCCAGCAGAGGGGTCGGCAGGGGCAATCAGCCCCAGCATTTT
j_gene: TRBJ2-1; d_gene: TRBD2; abundance: many; v_gene: TRBV10-2; CDR3aa: CASSRAGGISYNEQFF; CDR3nt: TGCGCCAGCAGTAGAGCGGGAGGGATCTCCTACAATGAGCAGTTCTTC